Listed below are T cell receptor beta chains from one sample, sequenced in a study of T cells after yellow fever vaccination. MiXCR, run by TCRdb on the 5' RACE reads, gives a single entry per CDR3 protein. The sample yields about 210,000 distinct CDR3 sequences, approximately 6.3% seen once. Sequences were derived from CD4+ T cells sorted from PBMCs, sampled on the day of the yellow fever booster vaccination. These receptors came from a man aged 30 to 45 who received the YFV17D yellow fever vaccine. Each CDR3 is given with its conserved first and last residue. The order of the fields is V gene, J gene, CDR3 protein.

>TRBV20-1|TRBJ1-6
CSARDDGRPDNSPLHF
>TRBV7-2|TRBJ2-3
CASSSAGTSSTDTQYF
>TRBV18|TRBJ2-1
CASSPPLSGSGEQFF
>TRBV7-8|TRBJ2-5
CASSLYHQETQYF
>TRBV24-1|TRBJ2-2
CATSSSDAKGSTGELFF
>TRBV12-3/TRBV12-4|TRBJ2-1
CASSPSTGLAGGDEQFF
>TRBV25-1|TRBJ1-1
CASSVGGEAFF
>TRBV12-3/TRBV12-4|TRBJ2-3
CASSRRDRAMDTQYF
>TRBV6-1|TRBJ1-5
CASSNTRTGAQPQHF
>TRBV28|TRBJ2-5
CASSPMTDPFGETQYF
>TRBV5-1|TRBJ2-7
CASAPSGQGLYEQYF
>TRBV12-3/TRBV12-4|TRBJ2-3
CASSLDRDTDTQYF
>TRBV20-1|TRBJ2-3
CSARRRISDTQYF
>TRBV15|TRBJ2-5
CATSTGERGEETQYF
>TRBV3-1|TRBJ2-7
CASSQRYAEQYF
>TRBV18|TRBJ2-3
CASSPRTNTDTQYF
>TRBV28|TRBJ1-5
CASRLHDRGNQPQHF
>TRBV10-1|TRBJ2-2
CASSAGQADTGELFF
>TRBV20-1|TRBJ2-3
CSLEGQDNTDTQYF
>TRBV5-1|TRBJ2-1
CASSLSNTRRGRNEQFF
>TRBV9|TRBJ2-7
CASSGRSAYEQYF
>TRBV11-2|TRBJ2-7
CASSLVGLTYEQYF
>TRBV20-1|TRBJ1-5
CSARDRRINQPQHF
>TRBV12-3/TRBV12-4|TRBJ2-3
CASSPGVHTQYF
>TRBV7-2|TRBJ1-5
CASSFTSGGNQPQHF